This passage covers 12 T cell receptor beta chains from one sample sequenced in a study of post-analysis software for immune sequencing data. The TCR beta cDNA libraries contained unique molecular identifiers. TCRdb re-derived calls from the PCR reads in MiXCR, one entry per CDR3 protein. This sample has around 500,000 distinct CDR3 sequences, with 34% found just once. Study outcomes and limitations: The five TRBV segments detected at higher frequency in patients than in controls included TRBV5-6, TRBV5-1 and TRBV20-1.

The antigens these receptors bind are not known. What was sequenced was blood. The receptors shown here come from a girl aged 2-17 years with multiple sclerosis.

The chain links TRBV7-9 to TRBJ1-6; D gene unclear. The CDR3 extends over 16 amino acids. Trimming stripped 2 bases from V and 7 bases from J, with 15 bases between. In germline, CDR1 is SEHNR, CDR2 FQNEAQ (reference sequence). CDR3 nucleotides: TGTGCCAGCAGCTTATCCCACCTAAAGGACAATTCACCCCTCCACTTT. Amino acids: CASSLSHLKDNSPLHF.

This clonotype occurred a few times. The CDR3, as DNA: TGTGCCAGCAGACCGGGCCCAGGATACAATGAGCAGTTCTTC. Its translation: CASRPGPGYNEQFF. This chain links TRBV2 with TRBJ2-1; D unclear. V dropped 6 bases and J dropped 4 bases, with 13 bases sitting between them. The CDR3 spans 14 residues. CDR1 is SNHLY, CDR2 FYNNEI, per germline.

In this sample, this clonotype turned up many times. The chain employs TRBV20-1 and TRBJ2-7, with 7 bases fitting TRBD1. This CDR3 contains 11 residues. Germline loops: CDR1 DFQATT, CDR2 SNEGSKA (reference sequence). J was trimmed by 5 bases and V by 8 bases; bases with no gene match: 6. The CDR3 protein is CSLTGRNEQYF. The CDR3 DNA follows: TGCAGTTTGACAGGGCGAAACGAGCAGTACTTC.

This clonotype was observed many times. V is TRBV18 and J is TRBJ2-3; 12 bases fit TRBD2. The germline V gene encodes CDR1 KGHSH and CDR2 LQKENI. V shed 5 bases, J shed 5 bases, and the junction held 8 bases outside the gene matches. This CDR3 region has 16 residues. The CDR3 loop reads CASSAVLTSGGDTQYF. CDR3 coding DNA: TGTGCCAGCTCAGCCGTACTGACTAGCGGGGGAGATACGCAGTATTTT.

V and J are TRBV20-1 and TRBJ1-2, with 8 nucleotides matching TRBD1. From germline, CDR1 is DFQATT and CDR2 SNEGSKA (reference sequence). The CDR3 contains 12 residues. The V gene end was trimmed by 8 bases and the J gene end by 5 bases; junction bases not matched to a gene: 7. The CDR3 bases are TGCAGTCCCCGCGGACAGGGATATGGCTACACCTTC. Protein product: CSPRGQGYGYTF.

This clonotype has only a few counts. This sequence joins TRBV12-3 or TRBV12-4 and TRBJ2-3, with D unresolved. The CDR3 consists of 12 residues. Trimming took 4 bases from V and 6 from J, leaving 8 bases between them. In DNA, the CDR3 is TGTGCCAGCAGTTATATAGGGGATACGCAGTATTTT. It is translated as CASSYIGDTQYF.

This clonotype occurred a few times. The CDR3 DNA follows: TGCGCCAGCAGCCAAGATTTGGAAGGGAAGCGTTGGTATCAGCCCCAGCATTTT. As protein: CASSQDLEGKRWYQPQHF. The V call is TRBV4-1, the J call TRBJ1-5, with unresolved D. There are 18 residues in the CDR3. Deletions cut 0 bases from V and 5 bases from J, with 20 bases between. The germline CDR1 and CDR2 sequences are MGHRA and YSYEKL.

The chain recombines TRBV25-1 with TRBJ1-2; D remains unclear. V shed 7 bases and J shed 3 bases, with 15 bases lying between them. This CDR3 spans 14 amino acids. Germline CDR1 is MGHDK and CDR2 is SYGVNS. CDR3 coding DNA: TGTGCCAGCATGAAAAATGGAGGGTACTATGGCTACACCTTC. It encodes CASMKNGGYYGYTF.

The genes are TRBV4-1 and TRBJ2-1; D remains unclear. Germline CDR1 is MGHRA and CDR2 is YSYEKL. The V and J ends lost 0 bases and 6 bases respectively, with 9 bases between them. The CDR3 contains 14 residues. For the CDR3, the DNA is TGCGCCAGCAGCCAAGATGGCGGATCCAATGAGCAGTTCTTC. Translation: CASSQDGGSNEQFF.

The gene calls are TRBV7-9 and TRBJ2-3, with D perhaps matching TRBD2 (6 bases). Trimming pared 3 bases from V and 0 bases from J, leaving 19 bases between. The CDR3 is 18 amino acids. Germline V CDR1 and CDR2: SEHNR, FQNEAQ (reference sequence). The CDR3 region is CASSLGHGGVPSTDTQYF. As DNA, the CDR3 is TGTGCCAGCAGCTTGGGGCACGGCGGGGTCCCCAGCACAGATACGCAGTATTTT. The full variable domain, with the rest looked up from reference TRBV7-9 and TRBJ2-3, is DTGVSQNPRHKITKRGQNVTFRCDPISEHNRLYWYRQTLGQGPEFLTYFQNEAQLEKSRLLSDRFSAERPKGSFSTLEIQRTEQGDSAMYLCASSLGHGGVPSTDTQYFGPGTRLTVL.

This rearrangement joins TRBV6-4 to TRBJ1-6; D possibly corresponds to TRBD1 (6 bases). Germline V CDR1 and CDR2: MRHNA, SNTAGT. The V end lost 6 bases, the J end lost 7 bases, and 16 bases lay between the germline ends. This CDR3 is 15 amino acids long. CDR3 nucleotides: TGTGCCAGCAGCCGTGTGGGGGGGCAGAATTCACCCCTCCACTTT. Protein: CASSRVGGQNSPLHF.

This clonotype has a handful of counts. The chain uses TRBV20-1 and TRBJ2-5; 9 bases agree with TRBD2. The J segment lost 4 bases and the V segment lost 7 bases, leaving 7 bases of the junction unmatched. The length of the CDR3 is 13 residues. Germline CDR1 is DFQATT and CDR2 is SNEGSKA (reference sequence). CDR3 protein: CSVLAGGPETQYF. The CDR3 coding sequence is TGCAGTGTCCTCGCGGGGGGGCCAGAGACCCAGTACTTC.